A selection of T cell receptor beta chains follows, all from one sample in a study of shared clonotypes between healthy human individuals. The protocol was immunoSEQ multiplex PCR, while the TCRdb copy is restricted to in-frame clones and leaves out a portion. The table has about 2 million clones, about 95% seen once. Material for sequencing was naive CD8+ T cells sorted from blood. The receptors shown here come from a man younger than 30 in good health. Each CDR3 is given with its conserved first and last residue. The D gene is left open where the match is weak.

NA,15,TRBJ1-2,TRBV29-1,TGCAGCGTTGAAGATAGCGGGGAATCGAACTATGGCTACACCTTC,CSVEDSGESNYGYTF
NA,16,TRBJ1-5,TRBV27,TGTGCCAGCAGTCCCCGGGGTCTTGTGAGGAATCAGCCCCAGCATTTT,CASSPRGLVRNQPQHF
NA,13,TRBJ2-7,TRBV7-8,TGTGCCAGCACCCTTGGGGCAGGCTACGAGCAGTACTTC,CASTLGAGYEQYF
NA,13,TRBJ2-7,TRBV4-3,TGCGCCAGCAGCCCTGGAGGGTTTTACGAGCAGTACTTC,CASSPGGFYEQYF
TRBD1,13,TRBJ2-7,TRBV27,TGTGCCAGCAGTTCGGACAGGGGAAGCGAGCAGTACTTC,CASSSDRGSEQYF
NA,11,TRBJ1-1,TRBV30,TGTGCCTGGAGTGTACAGCCTGAAGCTTTCTTT,CAWSVQPEAFF
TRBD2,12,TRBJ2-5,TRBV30,TGTGCCTGGAAGGGACTAGCCTGGGAGCAGTACTTC,CAWKGLAWEQYF
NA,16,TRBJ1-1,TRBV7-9,TGTGCCAGCAGCGATCCTGACGGGGCAGTTGACACTGAAGCTTTCTTT,CASSDPDGAVDTEAFF
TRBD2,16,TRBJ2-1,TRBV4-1,TGCGCCAGCAGCCCTACAGCGCTAGCGGGAGATAACGAGCAGTTCTTC,CASSPTALAGDNEQFF
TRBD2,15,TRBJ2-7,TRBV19,TGTGCCAGTAGTGGGCTAGCGGGAGATATCTACGAGCAGTACTTC,CASSGLAGDIYEQYF
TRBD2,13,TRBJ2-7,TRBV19,TGTGCCAGTGCTAGCGGCTTCTCCTACGAGCAGTACTTC,CASASGFSYEQYF